This T cell receptor (beta chain) is drawn from a study of blood T cell repertoires in COVID-19. Study summary: PBMCs, B-cell-depleted T cells, or T cells were the source of the cDNA or gDNA that made up the material.

The V end was cut by 7 bases, the J end by 4 bases, with 15 bases between. This CDR3 has 14 residues. Germline V CDR1 and CDR2: PRHDT, FYEKMQ (reference sequence). Original methodology: Nucleated cell counts were estimated from reference gene primer amplification. Profiling relied on immunoSEQ multiplex PCR, and the TCRdb table lists in-frame clones only, not all of them. V and J calls and clone size are as listed in that table; D and trimming were resolved from the DNA. The data show roughly 66,000 clones, approximately 80% seen once. The sample was peripheral blood. This sequence joins TRBV13 and TRBJ2-3, with D hard to call. The TCR sequence derives from a man between 60 and 70 years old with acute or convalescent COVID-19. The CDR3 nucleotides read TGTGCCAGCACCCGAGGTTTATTGTCAGATACGCAGTATTTT. It encodes CASTRGLLSDTQYF. Full variable domain (remainder filled in from reference TRBV13 and TRBJ2-3): AAGVIQSPRHLIKEKRETATLKCYPIPRHDTVYWYQQGPGQDPQFLISFYEKMQSDKGSIPDRFSAQQFSDYHSELNMSSLELGDSALYFCASTRGLLSDTQYFGPGTRLTVL.